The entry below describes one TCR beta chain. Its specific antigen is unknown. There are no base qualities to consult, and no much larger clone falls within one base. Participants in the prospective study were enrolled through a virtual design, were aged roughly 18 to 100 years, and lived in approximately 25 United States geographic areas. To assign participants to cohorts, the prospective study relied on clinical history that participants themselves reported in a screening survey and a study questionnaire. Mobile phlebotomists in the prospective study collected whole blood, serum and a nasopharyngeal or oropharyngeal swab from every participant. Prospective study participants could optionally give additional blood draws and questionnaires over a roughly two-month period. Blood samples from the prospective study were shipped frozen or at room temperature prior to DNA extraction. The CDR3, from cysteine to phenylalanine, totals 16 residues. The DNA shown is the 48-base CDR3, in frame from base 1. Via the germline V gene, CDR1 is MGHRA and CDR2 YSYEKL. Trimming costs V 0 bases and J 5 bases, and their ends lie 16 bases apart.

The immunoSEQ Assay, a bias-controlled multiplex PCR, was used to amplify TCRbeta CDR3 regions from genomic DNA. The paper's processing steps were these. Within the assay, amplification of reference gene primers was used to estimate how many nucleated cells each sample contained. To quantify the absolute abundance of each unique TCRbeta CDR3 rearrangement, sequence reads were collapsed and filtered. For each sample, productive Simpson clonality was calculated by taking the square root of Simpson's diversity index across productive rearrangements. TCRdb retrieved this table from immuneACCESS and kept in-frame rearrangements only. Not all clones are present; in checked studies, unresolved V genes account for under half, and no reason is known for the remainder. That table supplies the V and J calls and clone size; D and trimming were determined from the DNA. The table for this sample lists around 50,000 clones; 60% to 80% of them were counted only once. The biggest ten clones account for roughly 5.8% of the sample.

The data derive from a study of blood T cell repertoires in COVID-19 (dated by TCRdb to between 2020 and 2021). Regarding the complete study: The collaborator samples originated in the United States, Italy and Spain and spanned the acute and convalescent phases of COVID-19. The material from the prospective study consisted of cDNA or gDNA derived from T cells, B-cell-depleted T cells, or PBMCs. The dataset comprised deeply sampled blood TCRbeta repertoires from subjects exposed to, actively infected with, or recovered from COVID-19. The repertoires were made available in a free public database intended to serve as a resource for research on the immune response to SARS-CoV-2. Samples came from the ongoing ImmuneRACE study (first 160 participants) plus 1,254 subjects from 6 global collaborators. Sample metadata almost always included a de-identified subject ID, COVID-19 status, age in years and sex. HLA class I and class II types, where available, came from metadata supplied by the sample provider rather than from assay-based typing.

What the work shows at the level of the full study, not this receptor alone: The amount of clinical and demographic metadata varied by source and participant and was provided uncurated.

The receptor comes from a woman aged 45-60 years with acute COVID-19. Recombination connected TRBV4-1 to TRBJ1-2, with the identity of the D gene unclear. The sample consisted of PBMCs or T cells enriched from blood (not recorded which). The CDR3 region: CASSQDTAGLTYGYTF. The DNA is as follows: TGCGCCAGCAGCCAAGATACAGCAGGCTTAACATATGGCTACACCTTC.